In this sample, the clone carrying this T cell receptor beta chain turned up a few times. Its antigen is not known. This record belongs to a study of identical twins. Whole-study results and caveats: Abundant beta clonotypes from cord blood bore fewer insertions; memory repertoires lacked this pattern.

The CDR3 sequence is 18 residues long. Germline-derived CDR1 and CDR2 are MNHEY and SMNVEV (reference sequence). J gave up 0 bases and V 2 bases, and 8 bases lay outside the gene matches. TCRdb recomputed calls from the 5' RACE reads with MiXCR, one row per CDR3 protein. The table lists 690,000 or so distinct CDR3 sequences, approximately 6.1% of them singletons. Sequenced input: naive T cells sorted from blood. The receptor's source is a man aged 18 to 35 in good health. This chain joins TRBV27 and TRBJ2-7; the match to TRBD1 covers 12 bases. CDR3 nucleotides: TGTGCCAGCAGTTTACTCTCTCGGGACAGGGGGCGCTCCTACGAGCAGTACTTC. Protein product: CASSLLSRDRGRSYEQYF.